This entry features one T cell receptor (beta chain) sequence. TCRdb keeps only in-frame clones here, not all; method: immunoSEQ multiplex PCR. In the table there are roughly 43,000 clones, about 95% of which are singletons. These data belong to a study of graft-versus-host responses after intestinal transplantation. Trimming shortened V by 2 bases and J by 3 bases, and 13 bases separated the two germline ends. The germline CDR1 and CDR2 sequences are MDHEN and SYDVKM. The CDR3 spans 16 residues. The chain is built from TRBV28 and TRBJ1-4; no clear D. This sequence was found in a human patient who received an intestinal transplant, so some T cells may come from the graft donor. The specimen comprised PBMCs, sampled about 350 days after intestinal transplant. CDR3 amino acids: CASSLDPEGPNEKLFF. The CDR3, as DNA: TGTGCCAGCAGTTTAGATCCAGAAGGGCCTAATGAAAAACTGTTTTTT.